One TCR beta chain is described in this entry. Which antigen it targets is not known. Base qualities are not at hand, and no much larger clone is one base apart. The 40 or so donors, aged about 6 to 100 years, were systemically healthy Caucasian individuals from Russia. Each donor gave 8 to 10 milliliters of peripheral blood, collected into EDTA-treated Vacutainer tubes. Ficoll-Paque density-gradient centrifugation was used to isolate PBMCs, with at least 7 million per sample. Trizol reagent was used to extract total RNA from the PBMCs, yielding at least 5.5 micrograms per sample. For every donor, flow cytometry on a PBMC aliquot measured the percentage of naive CD45RAhigh/CD27high T cells. The data stem from a study of blood T cells in healthy people across ages (dated by TCRdb to about 2015). For context, the study as a whole: In model experiments, template switching captured about one uniquely barcoded TCR beta cDNA molecule for every two T cells. To track age-related changes in TCR beta repertoire diversity, the study relied on deep sequencing normalized with unique cDNA molecular identifiers. The donors were split into four age groups: young (average about 15 years), middle-aged (about 40), aged (approximately 60) and long-lived (more than 80). Two additional independent replicas of 1 million unique cDNA reads from the same blood draw were analyzed for two donors (one aged 18 to 30 and one aged 80 or older). Here is what the overall study found, with its caveats: Total diversity estimates from one million sequenced T cells were considered lower bounds and underestimates. There was a strong correlation between observed TCR beta diversity and the percentage of naive T cells measured by flow cytometry. Because the CMV infection status of the donors was unknown, age-related changes in expanded clonotypes may potentially have been confounded. Compared with the aged group, the long-lived group had more naive CD4+ T cells, fewer expanded clones and increased TCR diversity, suggesting age selection. Since profiling was done on bulk unsorted PBMCs, naive and antigen-experienced compartments could not be conclusively compared. As age increased, observed TCR beta diversity per million T cells dropped in a roughly linear way, and a significant reduction was already evident by age about 40.

The library came from 5' RACE. The reads were generated on an Illumina HiSeq 2500. A second PCR of roughly 7 to 11 cycles was performed with a sample-barcoded 5' primer and a J-beta primer mix. A template-switch 5' adaptor carrying 12 random nucleotides introduced a unique molecular identifier onto each TCR beta cDNA molecule. Each sample yielded at least 2.5 million CDR3-containing paired-end reads. The Mint cDNA synthesis kit, primed by a TRBC-specific oligonucleotide, was used to synthesize first-strand cDNA from all RNA. Following uracil-DNA glycosylase treatment, all cDNA underwent a first 18-cycle PCR with the universal primers M1SS and BC2_uni_R. From the authors' description of their analysis: Normalization of each sample was performed by random selection of 1 million high-quality reads, each carrying a distinct molecular identifier. Reads sharing molecular identifiers were discarded rather than binned into consensus sequences. MiTCR, set to a Q25 quality threshold and the strictest error-elimination algorithm, was used for CDR3 identification, clonotype clustering and error correction. A nonparametric unseen species model using Euler transformation provided a lower-bound estimate of total TCR beta diversity. The public reads were run again by TCRdb, first through fastp at Q25 and then through MiXCR, and only productive beta chains were kept. Each CDR3 protein gets just one entry, which takes the most common genes and DNA from the rows behind it. The V and J calls and clone size come from TCRdb's table, not from the authors' own analysis. Present in this sample are approximately 800,000 distinct CDR3 sequences, under 30% of which were seen just once. Of the sample, around 3% falls within the top ten clones.

Inclusive of the bounding cysteine and phenylalanine, the CDR3 is 12 residues long. CDR3 DNA only is kept here, 36 bases in frame from base 1. V sheds 5 bases and J sheds 8 bases, leaving 10 bases between their ends. The data were also submitted as part of a second study, on T cells of mothers and their children. Reported in the second study: The donors were nine systemically healthy Caucasian individuals, made up of three mothers and their six children. cDNA synthesis used all of the extracted RNA, with 1.5 ug of RNA in each 15 ul reaction. In the second PCR, the M1S primer added sample barcodes and 2-4 random nucleotides. Each mother yielded over 9.5 million TCR beta CDR3 reads and each child 3 million to 3.5 million reads. TCR recombination output is similarly shaped by thymic selection in related and unrelated pairs, with a minor effect exerted by inherited differences. Normalized repertoire overlap was always slightly but never significantly higher in related than unrelated mother-child pairs. No persistent microchimeric T cell clones were found, with a detection sensitivity of around 100 clones per million clonotypes. The study used deep NGS to compare TCR beta repertoires of mothers and children, seeking features distinguishing related mother-child pairs from unrelated individuals. On average, the children were 11 +/- 4 years old, while the mothers were roughly 40 +/- 4 years old. After adapter ligation with NEBNext reagents, the libraries were sequenced on Illumina HiSeq 2000 with 100+100 nt paired-end reads. To avoid cross-contamination, the mother libraries and the child libraries were prepared a month apart and sequenced in separate runs. Between roughly 500,000 and 2,100,000 distinct TCR beta clonotypes were identified per donor. Naive TCR beta clonotypes were estimated from low-frequency clonotypes matched to each donor's FACS-determined naive share, without sorting.

The receptor was isolated from a boy aged 10-17 years in good health. The specimen sequenced was blood. The chain uses TRBV12-3 or TRBV12-4 and TRBJ2-4; the D gene remains uncertain. The nucleotide sequence is TGTGCCAGCAGTCAACGTTGGGACATTCAGTACTTC. It encodes CASSQRWDIQYF.